The entry below describes one T cell receptor beta chain. Germline V lookup: CDR1 SGDLS, CDR2 YYNGEE. V was cut by 3 bases and J by 0 bases, with 12 bases left in between. The CDR3 sequence is 15 residues long. This entry comes from a study of CD8 T cells in Susac syndrome. With random hexamers, 0.5 to 1 ug RNA was reverse transcribed. Each CDR3 protein is one row after TCRdb ran MiXCR on the immunoSEQ multiplex PCR reads. The sample lists 150,000 to 200,000 distinct CDR3 sequences, roughly 94% occurring once. Sequenced material: CD8+ T cells from PBMCs. The clonotype was recovered from a human donor with Susac syndrome. The rearrangement links TRBV9 to TRBJ1-2; D call uncertain. The CDR3 spells CASSAPITANYGYTF. CDR3 DNA sequence: TGTGCCAGCAGCGCCCCAATCACCGCTAACTATGGCTACACCTTC. Together with reference TRBV9 and TRBJ1-2, the CDR3 gives the full variable domain: DSGVTQTPKHLITATGQRVTLRCSPRSGDLSVYWYQQSLDQGLQFLIQYYNGEERAKGNILERFSAQQFPDLHSELNLSSLELGDSALYFCASSAPITANYGYTFGSGTRLTVV.